This is a list of T cell receptor beta chains from one sample in a study of blood T cell repertoires in COVID-19. This table comes from immunoSEQ multiplex PCR, and its TCRdb copy is limited to in-frame clones, with some not included. The sample lists around 70,000 clones, about 89% occurring once. The sample consisted of peripheral blood. Receptor source: a human donor in a cohort sampled during active COVID-19. Both conserved end residues are trimmed from each CDR3. Rows may omit the clone size; those that give it use once, few, many or a size class.

J gene: TRBJ2-1; V gene: TRBV13; clone size: .; CDR3 protein: ASGRAYYNEQF
J gene: TRBJ2-5; V gene: TRBV18; clone size: few; CDR3 protein: ASSPGLDRVGETQY
J gene: TRBJ2-5; V gene: TRBV5-1; clone size: .; CDR3 protein: ASSSAAGGGLEETQY
J gene: TRBJ1-1; V gene: TRBV28; clone size: .; CDR3 protein: ASRATGGGVEAF
J gene: TRBJ1-4; V gene: TRBV27; clone size: few; CDR3 protein: ASRGGRGTVNEKLF
J gene: TRBJ2-4; V gene: TRBV6-2/TRBV6-3; clone size: .; CDR3 protein: ASSGGPSIQY
J gene: TRBJ2-7; V gene: TRBV4-1; clone size: .; CDR3 protein: ASSHLQGGGTSGRYEQY
J gene: TRBJ2-1; V gene: TRBV5-1; clone size: .; CDR3 protein: ASSLAVVQLDEQF
J gene: TRBJ1-2; V gene: TRBV5-6; clone size: once; CDR3 protein: ASSARQGEGYGYT
J gene: TRBJ1-4; V gene: TRBV6-5; clone size: .; CDR3 protein: ASSIQGQGNEKLF
J gene: TRBJ1-2; V gene: TRBV5-4; clone size: .; CDR3 protein: ASSLEQGANYGYT
J gene: TRBJ2-1; V gene: TRBV7-3; clone size: .; CDR3 protein: ASSYESSRDEQF
J gene: TRBJ2-5; V gene: TRBV2; clone size: .; CDR3 protein: ASSVDSAETQY
J gene: TRBJ2-3; V gene: TRBV9; clone size: .; CDR3 protein: ASSARTGGRDTQY
J gene: TRBJ2-2; V gene: TRBV5-1; clone size: .; CDR3 protein: ASSSWDRGAGELF
J gene: TRBJ2-7; V gene: TRBV4-3; clone size: once; CDR3 protein: ASARDRAYEQY
J gene: TRBJ2-7; V gene: TRBV7-2; clone size: .; CDR3 protein: ASSSGTQAPRNYEQY
J gene: TRBJ2-5; V gene: TRBV3-1/TRBV3-2; clone size: .; CDR3 protein: ASSLHSSGGALEDQETQY
J gene: TRBJ2-7; V gene: TRBV11-2; clone size: .; CDR3 protein: ASSFLNEQY
J gene: TRBJ1-1; V gene: TRBV9; clone size: .; CDR3 protein: ASSATGTVEAF
J gene: TRBJ1-2; V gene: TRBV29-1; clone size: .; CDR3 protein: SVLSPGGYT
J gene: TRBJ2-5; V gene: TRBV5-6; clone size: .; CDR3 protein: ASSLAGWQETQY
J gene: TRBJ2-3; V gene: TRBV9; clone size: .; CDR3 protein: ASSDSTGLGADTQY
J gene: TRBJ2-2; V gene: TRBV19; clone size: .; CDR3 protein: ASSIVAGGSTGELF
J gene: TRBJ2-1; V gene: TRBV24-1; clone size: .; CDR3 protein: ATSDGAGINEQF
J gene: TRBJ1-1; V gene: TRBV7-7; clone size: .; CDR3 protein: ASSLELNTEAF
J gene: TRBJ1-5; V gene: TRBV18; clone size: few; CDR3 protein: ASSQQGWNQPQH
J gene: TRBJ2-3; V gene: TRBV11-3; clone size: .; CDR3 protein: ASSANRGGPTDTQY
J gene: TRBJ1-1; V gene: TRBV10-2; clone size: .; CDR3 protein: ASSATSQATAF
J gene: TRBJ2-3; V gene: TRBV3-1/TRBV3-2; clone size: .; CDR3 protein: ASSQDLGQITDTQY
J gene: TRBJ1-1; V gene: TRBV6-5; clone size: .; CDR3 protein: ASRRQATNTEAF
J gene: TRBJ2-3; V gene: TRBV6-5; clone size: .; CDR3 protein: ASRLQGGIDTQY
J gene: TRBJ2-1; V gene: TRBV28; clone size: .; CDR3 protein: ASSPLYNEQF
J gene: TRBJ1-1; V gene: TRBV10-3; clone size: .; CDR3 protein: AIRAGTVNTEAF
J gene: TRBJ2-5; V gene: TRBV5-1; clone size: .; CDR3 protein: ASSLGAGVQETQY
J gene: TRBJ2-5; V gene: TRBV5-1; clone size: .; CDR3 protein: ASSPGTGGKTQY
J gene: TRBJ1-2; V gene: TRBV28; clone size: once; CDR3 protein: ASRTGGLGYT
J gene: TRBJ1-2; V gene: TRBV19; clone size: .; CDR3 protein: ASSERDYGYT
J gene: TRBJ2-7; V gene: TRBV5-8; clone size: once; CDR3 protein: ASSLLGTQNYEQY
J gene: TRBJ2-7; V gene: TRBV6-5; clone size: .; CDR3 protein: ASSKRQELEYEQY
J gene: TRBJ1-2; V gene: TRBV28; clone size: .; CDR3 protein: ASSFGELIYGYT
J gene: TRBJ2-7; V gene: TRBV7-9; clone size: once; CDR3 protein: ASSLDTGSYEQY
J gene: TRBJ2-7; V gene: TRBV4-3; clone size: .; CDR3 protein: ASSQLHRTSGGDSYEQY